The clone carrying this TCR beta chain was recorded at least ten times. Its matching antigen is unknown. This CDR3 spans 16 amino acids. Germline V lookup: CDR1 MNHNS, CDR2 SASEGT. Losses at the gene ends were 6 bases for V and 1 base for J; bases not matched to a gene: 9. A single record per CDR3 protein comes from TCRdb applying MiXCR to the RT-PCR reads. This sample has some 640,000 distinct CDR3 sequences, with roughly 14% found just once. This sample was taken from a study of response to subunit inactivated influenza vaccine. Study results and caveats: Authors suggested seasonal influenza vaccinations each recruit few new T cells.

This chain connects TRBV6-1 to TRBJ2-5; 9 nucleotides agree with TRBD2. This TCR came from a man between 50 and 59 years old who received an inactivated influenza vaccine. Material: PBMCs from blood, obtained 14 to 15 days before vaccination. This chain's CDR3 is CASSPSSGGFQETQYF. The CDR3 DNA follows: TGTGCCAGCAGCCCCTCCAGCGGGGGGTTCCAAGAGACCCAGTACTTC.